The TCR beta chain described here comes from a study of patients and donors after allogeneic stem cell transplantation. In its sample, this clonotype was seen a few times. TCRdb reanalysed the RT-PCR reads using MiXCR and keeps one entry per CDR3 protein. The data contain 150,000 to 200,000 distinct CDR3 sequences, about 30% of them singletons. Trimming took off 4 bases at V and 0 bases at J, with 12 bases between the two ends. Per the germline V gene, CDR1 is LGHNA and CDR2 is YSLEER. The CDR3 contains 15 residues. This clonotype was sampled from a human donor who was either an allogeneic HSCT recipient or a stem cell or donor lymphocyte infusion donor (not recorded which). It is not recorded whose cells these are; they may come from a transplant donor. The chain uses TRBV4-3 and TRBJ1-1; D is perhaps TRBD1 (6 bases). Material: blood, either unsorted or a sorted T cell fraction (not recorded which). The CDR3 sequence: CASSLYREMNTEAFF. The DNA of the CDR3 is TGCGCCAGCAGCCTATACAGGGAAATGAACACTGAAGCTTTCTTT.